This T cell receptor (beta chain) was retrieved from a study of T cells in Graves' hyperthyroidism and ophthalmopathy. General observations from the study: Ophthalmopathy onset followed model prediction by a median about seven months.

A note on this clonotype: Its target is unknown.

Duration under 3 months, a NOSPECS grade of at least 4, and a Clinical Activity Score of at least 3 characterized the ophthalmopathy patients. Diagnosis relied on clinical symptoms, serum thyroxine and TRAb, thyroid ultrasound and orbital computed tomography. Fresh peripheral blood, approximately 10 ml, yielded the PBMCs. Amplified regions were TCR beta CDR3 sequences from RNA transcripts. First-round RT-PCR targeting the TCR CDR3 was performed with the HTBI primer set. TCRdb redid the calling of the multiplex PCR reads with MiXCR, one entry per CDR3 protein. The table records hundreds of thousands of distinct CDR3 sequences, approximately 16% of them present only once. With 4 bases removed from V and 2 bases from J, the gap between germline ends came to 12 bases. This CDR3 has 14 amino acids. Germline CDR1 is MDHEN and CDR2 is SYDVKM.

This clonotype was obtained from a woman aged 55-69 years with Graves' ophthalmopathy. The sample consisted of blood. This chain connects TRBV28 to TRBJ2-7, with D possibly matching TRBD1 (5 bases). The CDR3 loop reads CASSSPTVAYEQYF. CDR3 coding DNA: TGTGCCAGCAGTTCACCGACAGTTGCCTACGAGCAGTACTTC.